This T cell receptor (beta chain) was observed in a study of T cell repertoires in cytomegalovirus infection. Study in general: Both CMV infection and a matching HLA type were indicated by public TCR beta signatures.

This clonotype was observed many times. The antigen remains undetermined. Germline and junction disagree at one end, which may indicate a read error. General observations from the study: It was HLA-C-restricted CMV-specific TCR beta clonotypes that dominated the response ex vivo.

Germline loops: CDR1 SGHTA, CDR2 FQGNSA. The CDR3 totals 13 residues. TCRdb re-analysed the reads in MiXCR, keeping a single row per CDR3 protein. The sample carries 90,000 to 110,000 distinct CDR3 sequences, about 30% recorded once. The source material was CD8+ T cells from cultured PBMCs, sampled from culture after CMV antigen stimulation. This receptor was obtained from a human donor in good health (CMV status not recorded). Some clones in this sample may be carry-over from other donors' samples. This rearrangement joins TRBV7-2 to TRBJ2-1; TRBD2 matches at 10 bases. The CDR3 reads CASSVAGGYEQFF. CDR3 DNA sequence: TGTGCCAGCAGCGTAGCGGGGGGTTATGAGCAGTTCTTC.